These T cell receptor beta chains were read from a single sample in a study of regulatory T cells in long-lasting Graves disease. A single record per CDR3 protein comes from TCRdb applying MiXCR to the multiplex PCR reads. The sample yields around 450,000 distinct CDR3 sequences, over 14% seen once. These data are also associated with another study on T cells in Graves' hyperthyroidism and ophthalmopathy.

The sequences come from peripheral blood mononuclear cells (PBMCs), collected at new diagnosis, from a patient treated with antithyroid drugs. These receptors came from a woman aged 40-49 years with Graves disease. The CDR3 runs from the conserved cysteine through the conserved F or W. A D gene is named only where the DNA matches it firmly. Clone size is shown for a subset of rows, as once, few, many or a class of expanded clone.

CDR3 length: 16
J gene: TRBJ1-6
V gene: TRBV6-1
clone size: many
D gene: -
CDR3 DNA: TGTGCCAGCAGTGTCGGTTCGGTCCGGGAAAATTGGGACCTCCACTTT
CDR3 protein: CASSVGSVRENWDLHF

CDR3 length: 13
J gene: TRBJ1-1
V gene: TRBV12-3/TRBV12-4
clone size: -
D gene: -
CDR3 DNA: TGTGCCAGTCAGTTCGGGGAAAACACTGAAGCTTTCTTT
CDR3 protein: CASQFGENTEAFF

CDR3 length: 12
J gene: TRBJ2-1
V gene: TRBV27
clone size: many
D gene: -
CDR3 DNA: TGTGCCAGCAGTTTTCCGGAGGGTGAGCAGTTCTTC
CDR3 protein: CASSFPEGEQFF

CDR3 length: 15
J gene: TRBJ2-7
V gene: TRBV5-8
clone size: few
D gene: -
CDR3 DNA: TGTGCCAGCAGCTGGGGGGCTAGCGGCTCCTACGAGCAGTACTTC
CDR3 protein: CASSWGASGSYEQYF

CDR3 length: 13
J gene: TRBJ2-7
V gene: TRBV28
clone size: many
D gene: -
CDR3 DNA: TGTGCCAGCACGTCCAGCTCCTCCTACGAGCAGTACTTC
CDR3 protein: CASTSSSSYEQYF

CDR3 length: 14
J gene: TRBJ1-5
V gene: TRBV2
clone size: many
D gene: -
CDR3 DNA: TGTGCCAGCAGCGCCGTCAGGGATCATCAGCCCCAGCATTTT
CDR3 protein: CASSAVRDHQPQHF

CDR3 length: 13
J gene: TRBJ1-4
V gene: TRBV11-2
clone size: many
D gene: -
CDR3 DNA: TGTGCCAGCAGCCCTTCAACTAATGAAAAACTGTTTTTT
CDR3 protein: CASSPSTNEKLFF

CDR3 length: 17
J gene: TRBJ2-5
V gene: TRBV19
clone size: -
D gene: TRBD2
CDR3 DNA: TGTGCCAGTAGTATAGATCTACTAGCGGGACCCCTTGGGACCCAGTACTTC
CDR3 protein: CASSIDLLAGPLGTQYF

CDR3 length: 15
J gene: TRBJ2-2
V gene: TRBV2
clone size: many
D gene: -
CDR3 DNA: TGTGCCAGCAGTGACCAGGGCGTCGACACCGGGGAGCTGTTTTTT
CDR3 protein: CASSDQGVDTGELFF

CDR3 length: 14
J gene: TRBJ1-1
V gene: TRBV18
clone size: many
D gene: TRBD1
CDR3 DNA: TGTGCCAGCTCACCCCGGACAGGGACCGCTGAAGCTTTCTTT
CDR3 protein: CASSPRTGTAEAFF

CDR3 length: 13
J gene: TRBJ1-2
V gene: TRBV2
clone size: -
D gene: -
CDR3 DNA: TGTGCCAGCAGGCTACGGGGGGCCTATGGCTACACCTTC
CDR3 protein: CASRLRGAYGYTF

CDR3 length: 15
J gene: TRBJ2-1
V gene: TRBV28
clone size: many
D gene: -
CDR3 DNA: TGTGCCAGCAGTCAGGGGGGCGGAGGTTACAATGAGCAGTTCTTC
CDR3 protein: CASSQGGGGYNEQFF

CDR3 length: 15
J gene: TRBJ1-1
V gene: TRBV29-1
clone size: many
D gene: TRBD1
CDR3 DNA: TGCAGCGTTGGATTCAGGGACAGTCCGAACACTGAAGCTTTCTTT
CDR3 protein: CSVGFRDSPNTEAFF

CDR3 length: 16
J gene: TRBJ1-6
V gene: TRBV6-2/TRBV6-3
clone size: many
D gene: -
CDR3 DNA: TGTGCCAGCAGTTCCGACAGGCCCTCCTATAATTCACCCCTCCACTTT
CDR3 protein: CASSSDRPSYNSPLHF

CDR3 length: 13
J gene: TRBJ1-2
V gene: TRBV29-1
clone size: -
D gene: -
CDR3 DNA: TGCAGCATCACCTCAGCCACCCACTATGGCTACACCTTC
CDR3 protein: CSITSATHYGYTF

CDR3 length: 13
J gene: TRBJ2-7
V gene: TRBV18
clone size: many
D gene: -
CDR3 DNA: TGTGCCAGCTCACCCGCAGGGAAGGCCGAGCAGTACTTC
CDR3 protein: CASSPAGKAEQYF